A selection of T cell receptor beta chains follows, all from one sample in a study of radiotherapy plus CTLA-4 blockade in lung cancer. Sequencing used immunoSEQ multiplex PCR; TCRdb keeps in-frame clones, though not all of them. The sample has under 90,000 clones, about two thirds seen once. Sequencing was performed on peripheral blood, taken from a patient treated with radiotherapy plus ipilimumab. The receptors here all came from a human donor with non-small cell lung cancer that progressed on radiotherapy plus ipilimumab. Each CDR3 is given without its conserved first and last residue. The order of the fields is J gene, V gene, D gene, CDR3 protein. D genes are given only for firm matches.

>TRBJ2-7|TRBV20-1|.
SASRAEQY
>TRBJ1-1|TRBV7-9|TRBD1
ASSLAGGAAF
>TRBJ2-1|TRBV6-5|.
ASSYRSVFYNEQF
>TRBJ2-3|TRBV10-3|TRBD2
AISEDERGGTDTQY
>TRBJ1-2|TRBV7-3|.
ASSFGSGYGYT
>TRBJ2-2|TRBV5-1|TRBD1
ASSPGQGVTGELF
>TRBJ2-1|TRBV5-6|TRBD1
ASSTMTGIPYNEQF
>TRBJ2-5|TRBV5-1|TRBD1
ASSFRQGLQETQY
>TRBJ2-3|TRBV5-6|TRBD1
ASSSGTGGFTDTQY
>TRBJ1-2|TRBV7-3|TRBD1
ASSMGQGDNGYT
>TRBJ1-2|TRBV5-4|TRBD1
ASSYPDRGNYGYT
>TRBJ2-7|TRBV7-9|.
ASSLDSPGEQY
>TRBJ2-3|TRBV18|TRBD2
ASSPPTSGGTDTQY
>TRBJ2-2|TRBV5-1|TRBD1
ASSPGQGATGELF
>TRBJ2-7|TRBV28|.
ASSGLALTYEQY
>TRBJ2-3|TRBV5-4|TRBD1
ASSLEGGPGTDTQY
>TRBJ2-7|TRBV6-1|.
ASSYGGNLEQY
>TRBJ2-7|TRBV28|TRBD2
ASSWETSGASYEQY
>TRBJ2-3|TRBV18|TRBD1
ASSLDRASTDTQY
>TRBJ1-2|TRBV5-1|TRBD1
ASSGDRETANYGYT
>TRBJ2-7|TRBV6-6|.
ASSSGRSYEQY
>TRBJ2-3|TRBV5-8|TRBD2
ASSFPGLAKDTQY
>TRBJ2-7|TRBV9|.
ASSAALREQGEQY
>TRBJ1-2|TRBV13|.
ASSFLRQDYGYT
>TRBJ2-2|TRBV2|.
ASSPLRNTGELF
>TRBJ2-7|TRBV7-9|TRBD2
ASSPRTSGPYEQY
>TRBJ1-5|TRBV28|.
ASTLKGKGQPQH
>TRBJ1-5|TRBV10-3|.
AISDFQQPQH
>TRBJ2-3|TRBV30|.
AWSLSIWDTSTDTQY
>TRBJ1-3|TRBV4-2|.
ASSREWGSSGNTIY
>TRBJ2-2|TRBV11-3|.
ASSLGITGSTGELF
>TRBJ2-1|TRBV11-2|TRBD2
ASSLDQREGRNEQF
>TRBJ2-1|TRBV7-2|.
TSSLARGVYNEQF
>TRBJ1-1|TRBV28|TRBD1
ASSARDRALSGAF
>TRBJ2-7|TRBV11-2|.
ASSLEGLYEQY
>TRBJ2-4|TRBV2|.
ASSVFVSGGRGNIQY
>TRBJ1-1|TRBV7-9|.
ASSIGPEAF
>TRBJ2-1|TRBV11-3|.
ASSPSSNRLYEQF
>TRBJ2-1|TRBV6-4|.
ASSDSGEIEQF
>TRBJ2-2|TRBV10-3|TRBD2
AISEPGGVNTGELF
>TRBJ1-6|TRBV29-1|.
SVTSSATSPLH
>TRBJ2-7|TRBV11-2|.
ASATGTYEQY
>TRBJ1-1|TRBV5-1|.
ASSALGGPTEAF
>TRBJ1-4|TRBV10-3|TRBD1
AISKTSGQGSEKLF
>TRBJ2-1|TRBV6-5|.
ASEGRLNNEQF
>TRBJ2-5|TRBV5-4|.
ASSLGSGGGETQY
>TRBJ2-7|TRBV4-1|.
ASSQGGWDEQY
>TRBJ1-3|TRBV5-1|.
ASNSGHPNSGNTIY
>TRBJ1-5|TRBV4-1|.
ASSPLEGGNQPQH
>TRBJ2-5|TRBV5-4|.
ASSLEYQETQY
>TRBJ2-1|TRBV7-7|TRBD2
ASSPTSGSGYEQF
>TRBJ2-1|TRBV19|.
ASSLPPGVFYNEQF
>TRBJ1-1|TRBV2|.
ASSGTEANTEAF
>TRBJ2-5|TRBV5-1|TRBD1
ASSPSGGGETQY